This T cell receptor beta chain stems from a study of monozygotic twins with inflammatory bowel disease. The CDR3 spans 18 residues. Germline assignment: CDR1 LGHNA and CDR2 YNFKEQ. Researchers used template switching to add UMIs featuring a 6-nucleotide sample barcode. TCRalpha and TCRbeta cDNA was put through two nested PCRs of approximately 17 and 9 cycles. TCRdb reworked the 5' RACE reads into one entry per CDR3 protein, no DNA. The repertoire table contains 400,000 or so distinct CDR3 sequences. The sequence derives from a human donor with ulcerative colitis or Crohn's disease, or a healthy co-twin of an affected twin (not recorded which). This chain connects TRBV4-2 to TRBJ2-3. The sample taken for sequencing was blood. CDR3 protein: CASSQARFDWPSTDTQYF.